The TCR beta chain under discussion was sequenced for a study of long-term antiretroviral therapy in people with HIV. Study as a whole: Of all samples, the earliest predate the 2015 immediate-ART recommendation by about a decade.

The CDR3 length is 14 residues. V lost 0 bases to trimming and J lost 1 base, with 7 bases between them. From germline, CDR1 is SGHRS and CDR2 YFSETQ. Survey-level resolution applied to immunoSEQ assay v3.0. Samples were sequenced targeting about 35,000-55,000 T-cell genomes each. TCRdb keeps only in-frame clones here, not all; method: immunoSEQ multiplex PCR. This table has roughly 40,000 clones, 86% appearing once. Comment on this clone: Its antigen is unknown.

Study-level findings and limits: Pre-ART clonal expansion yielded clones that dominated the repertoire at all time points. ART preceded a rise in diversity that nonetheless stayed lower than in transplant donor controls.

Sequenced here: unsorted PBMCs, sampled 1.2 years after starting antiretroviral therapy. The TCR sequence derives from a woman aged 45-65 years with HIV. The V call is TRBV5-1, the J call TRBJ1-1, with D unresolved. DNA for the CDR3: TGCGCCAGCAGCTTGGGGGGATCGAACACTGAAGCTTTCTTT. Protein product: CASSLGGSNTEAFF.